The next 2 T cell receptor beta chains were all read from a single sample in a study of blood T cell repertoires in COVID-19. Clones were read by immunoSEQ multiplex PCR, and TCRdb kept only the in-frame ones, dropping some. The sample gives approximately 160,000 clones, roughly four fifths of which show up once; roughly 11% is in the top ten. The sequencing input was peripheral blood. The origin of the receptors is a man in his sixties with active or convalescent COVID-19.

V and J are TRBV15 and TRBJ2-1; D unclear. Germline V gene sequence: CDR1 LNHNV, CDR2 YYDKDF (reference sequence). V was shortened by 2 bases and J by 0 bases, with 14 bases between the two germline ends. The CDR3 has 17 amino acids. The CDR3 nucleotides read TGTGCCACCAGCAGATCATATGATCGGAGCTCCTACAATGAGCAGTTCTTC. Its protein product is CATSRSYDRSSYNEQFF.

This chain joins TRBV11-2 and TRBJ2-3; 7 positions agree with TRBD1. Trimming removed 0 bases from V and 6 bases from J; junction bases left unmatched: 6. This CDR3 is 15 amino acids long. CDR1 and CDR2 from the germline V gene are SGHAT and FQNNGV. CDR3 in DNA: TGTGCCAGCAGCTTAGATGGACAGGCGCAGGATACGCAGTATTTT. Protein product: CASSLDGQAQDTQYF.